The 10 T cell receptor beta chains below all came from one sample that was sequenced in a study of chronic HIV infection and antiretroviral therapy. One entry per CDR3 protein, called by TCRdb with MiXCR from the 5' RACE reads. The sample contains about 31,000 distinct CDR3 sequences, under 9.5% of which appear only once. Sequencing input: peripheral blood. The receptors shown here come from an adult who had HIV and had not received antiretroviral therapy, or was an uninfected healthy control (not recorded which).

The CDR3 region is CASSHSTGPDTGELFF. For the CDR3, the DNA is TGTGCCAGCAGCCATTCGACAGGGCCGGACACCGGGGAGCTGTTTTTT. This chain joins TRBV11-1 and TRBJ2-2; TRBD1 aligns across 7 bases. The length of the CDR3 is 16 residues. The V segment lost 5 bases and the J segment 3 bases; nucleotides outside the gene matches: 9. Germline CDR1 and CDR2: SGHAT and FQDESV (reference sequence).

This clonotype was counted many times. A much more abundant neighbour one base away suggests this may be a read error. This rearrangement joins TRBV29-1 to TRBJ1-2, with 7 bases fitting TRBD1. Germline values: CDR1 SQVTM, CDR2 ANQGSEA. The CDR3 loop spans 16 amino acids. The CDR3 DNA is TGCAGCGTTTCAGCAGGGGGGGGATCCCCTAACTATGGCGACACCTTC. Its protein product is CSVSAGGGSPNYGDTF.

V gene TRBV18 combines with J gene TRBJ1-1; perhaps TRBD1 as D (6 bases). The CDR3 has 17 amino acids. Germline-derived CDR1 and CDR2 are KGHSH and LQKENI. V was trimmed by 3 bases and J by 0 bases, leaving 17 bases between them. CDR3 nucleotides: TGTGCCAGCTCACCGTCGCTTTCCGGACAGATGAACACTGAAGCTTTCTTT. This gives the protein CASSPSLSGQMNTEAFF.

This clonotype has a single count. This rearrangement joins TRBV28 to TRBJ2-2, with 11 bases lining up with TRBD2. Looked up from germline, CDR1 is MDHEN and CDR2 is SYDVKM. This CDR3 comprises 17 residues. V lost 1 base and J lost 1; bases outside the gene matches: 2. CDR3 in DNA: TGTGCCAGCAGTTTATTGCTAGCGGGAGGGAACACCGGGGAGCTGTTTTTT. Amino acid sequence: CASSLLLAGGNTGELFF.

This clonotype has ten or more counts. The chain carries TRBV29-1 and TRBJ2-3; D gene ambiguous. With 0 bases removed from V and 11 bases from J, the gap between germline ends came to 9 bases. The CDR3 runs to 11 residues. In germline, CDR1 is SQVTM, CDR2 ANQGSEA. The CDR3 nucleotides read TGCAGCGTTGAAGATGGCCTAGTGCAGTATTTT. Its translation is CSVEDGLVQYF.

Many counts were recorded for this clonotype. The genes are TRBV5-8 and TRBJ2-1; D is possibly TRBD2 (5 bases). The CDR3 has 17 amino acids. V was clipped by 4 bases and J by 7 bases, with 24 bases between them. Germline CDR1 SGHTS, CDR2 YDEGEE. CDR3 loop: CASSQTTDLLGWNEQFF. In nucleotides, the CDR3 is TGTGCCAGCAGCCAAACGACCGACTTACTAGGTTGGAATGAGCAGTTCTTC.

V gene TRBV27 combines with J gene TRBJ1-1; 8 nucleotides agree with TRBD1. This CDR3 region has 19 residues. V gave up 6 bases and J gave up 1 base; unmatched junction bases: 19. Per germline, CDR1 MNHEY and CDR2 SMNVEV (reference sequence). The DNA of the CDR3 is TGTGCCAGCAGCTCCTTCTCCGGGACAGGTCAGTGGGAGAACACTGAAGCTTTCTTT. Protein: CASSSFSGTGQWENTEAFF.

This clonotype was counted many times. The chain combines TRBV7-6 with TRBJ1-3, with TRBD1 identical over 8 bases. Germline CDR1 and CDR2: SGHVS and FNYEAQ. The CDR3 sequence is 17 residues long. V was clipped by 1 base and J by 2 bases; unmatched bases: 7. CDR3 bases: TGTGCCAGCAGCTTAGAAGGCAGGGGGCCGGCTGGAAACACCATATATTTT. Protein product: CASSLEGRGPAGNTIYF.

This clonotype occurred many times. The CDR3 sequence: CASSIAPLNTEAFF. In DNA form, the CDR3 reads TGCGCCAGCAGCATCGCCCCCTTGAACACTGAAGCTTTCTTT. The rearrangement uses TRBV5-1 and TRBJ1-1, with unresolved D. V dropped 4 bases and J dropped 0 bases, with 10 bases sitting between them. This CDR3 spans 14 amino acids. CDR1 is SGHRS, CDR2 YFSETQ, per germline. The full variable domain, its missing parts supplied by reference TRBV5-1 and TRBJ1-1, is KAGVTQTPRYLIKTRGQQVTLSCSPISGHRSVSWYQQTPGQGLQFLFEYFSETQRNKGNFPGRFSGRQFSNSRSEMNVSTLELGDSALYLCASSIAPLNTEAFFGQGTRLTVV.

Many counts were recorded for this clonotype. The chain couples TRBV19 to TRBJ2-1, with 9 bases lining up with TRBD2. Germline loops: CDR1 LNHDA, CDR2 SQIVND (reference sequence). Trimming removed 0 bases from V and 5 bases from J; junction bases left unmatched: 5. The CDR3 has 16 amino acids. The CDR3 DNA reads TGTGCCAGTAGTATAGAACGACTAGCGGCAGACAATGAGCAGTTCTTC. It yields the protein CASSIERLAADNEQFF.